Below are 13 T cell receptor beta chains sequenced from a single sample in a study of blood T cells in healthy people across ages (dated by TCRdb to between 2014 and 2017). Library generation was performed with 5' RACE. Sequenced on an Illumina HiSeq 2500. A second PCR of roughly 6 to 11 cycles was run with a J-beta primer mix and a sample-barcoded 5' primer. TCRdb reworked the public reads: Q25 trimming with fastp, MiXCR clone assembly, productive beta chains retained. Entries that share a CDR3 protein sequence are merged under the most common genes and DNA. The sample contains about 830,000 distinct CDR3 sequences, 58% of them found a single time. Jointly, the top ten make up about 20% of the sample. The sequenced sample was blood. All receptors derive from a young man in good health.

This clonotype was observed a handful of times. The chain couples TRBV6-1 to TRBJ2-5; tentatively, D is TRBD2 (6 bases). This CDR3 is 16 amino acids long. Germline V gene lookup returns CDR1 MNHNS and CDR2 SASEGT. V was cut by 8 bases and J by 2 bases, with 21 bases left in between. The CDR3 loop reads CASSPGGARGQETQYF. CDR3 DNA: TGTGCCAGCTCCCCCGGGGGAGCTAGGGGACAAGAGACCCAGTACTTC.

The CDR3: CASSQDHAGQGFSGYTF. The CDR3 DNA reads TGCGCCAGCAGCCAAGATCACGCGGGACAGGGGTTTTCTGGCTACACCTTC. The V call is TRBV4-3, the J call TRBJ1-2; 10 bases match TRBD1. Per the germline V gene, CDR1 is LGHNA and CDR2 is YSLEER. Losses at the gene ends were 0 bases for V and 7 bases for J; bases not matched to a gene: 11. The CDR3 has 17 residues.

The chain links TRBV28 to TRBJ1-2; D not resolved. Germline CDR1 and CDR2: MDHEN and SYDVKM. The V end was cut by 7 bases, the J end by 4 bases, with 10 bases between. This CDR3 comprises 12 residues. The CDR3 loop is CASTPLGYGYTF. DNA for the CDR3: TGTGCCAGCACACCGCTGGGCTATGGCTACACCTTC.

The chain uses TRBV6-5 and TRBJ2-5; TRBD2 matches 13 bases. The DNA end lines up better with TRBJ2-7; the J call may be wrong. This CDR3 is 15 amino acids long. Looked up from germline, CDR1 is MNHEY and CDR2 is SVGAGI. The CDR3 loop is CASSPTSGGPYEQYF. The CDR3, as DNA: TGTGCCAGCAGCCCGACTAGCGGGGGGCCCTACGAGCAGTACTTC.

This chain links TRBV7-8 with TRBJ2-7; unclear D gene. CDR3 length: 14 amino acids. The V end was cut by 1 base, the J end by 2 bases, with 9 bases between. Germline CDR1 reads SGHVS; CDR2 reads FQNEAQ. CDR3 protein: CASSLDARPYEQYF. CDR3 coding DNA: TGTGCCAGCAGCTTAGACGCTAGACCCTACGAGCAGTACTTC.

This clonotype was seen more than once but under ten times. J is TRBJ2-5 and V is TRBV20-1; TRBD2 aligns across 11 bases. Germline-derived CDR1 and CDR2 are DFQATT and SNEGSKA (reference sequence). J lost 4 bases, V lost 4 bases, and 5 bases had no gene match. The CDR3 loop spans 14 amino acids. The DNA for the CDR3 is TGCAGTGCTACGGGACTAGCGGCAATAGAGACCCAGTACTTC. Translation: CSATGLAAIETQYF.

This clonotype occurred once. The chain recombines TRBV6-5 with TRBJ2-1; D is perhaps TRBD2 (5 bases). Germline V CDR1 and CDR2: MNHEY, SVGAGI. The length of the CDR3 is 15 residues. Trimming left V 0 bases short and J 7 bases short, with 13 bases between. CDR3 bases: TGTGCCAGCAGTTACTCTAGCGTGGACGTAAATGAGCAGTTCTTC. Translated: CASSYSSVDVNEQFF.

The chain couples TRBV9 to TRBJ2-3; the D is unclear. CDR1 is SGDLS and CDR2 is YYNGEE in the germline V gene. The CDR3 length is 15 residues. The ends were cut back, 2 bases at V and 4 bases at J, with 14 bases in the middle. CDR3 DNA: TGTGCCAGCAGCGTCTTAGGTGGAGTTTCAGATACGCAGTATTTT. Protein: CASSVLGGVSDTQYF.

The chain uses TRBV28 and TRBJ1-1; the D gene is possibly TRBD1 (6 bases). V dropped 7 bases and J dropped 1 base, with 16 bases sitting between them. In germline, CDR1 is MDHEN, CDR2 SYDVKM. The CDR3 totals 15 residues. CDR3 sequence (DNA): TGTGCCAGCAACCTAGGGGGGACGCGGAACACTGAAGCTTTCTTT. Encoded protein: CASNLGGTRNTEAFF.

This clonotype appeared a few times. The chain uses TRBV29-1 and TRBJ2-1, with 7 bases that match TRBD1. The V and J ends lost 7 bases and 8 bases, in that order; junction bases with no gene match: 17. The length of the CDR3 is 15 residues. Germline CDR1 is SQVTM and CDR2 is ANQGSEA. The DNA of the CDR3 is TGCAGCGGGAACCCACCCGGGACAGAATTTGATGAGCAGTTCTTC. Its protein product is CSGNPPGTEFDEQFF.

Only a few counts were recorded for this clonotype. J is TRBJ1-1 and V is TRBV5-1, with D perhaps matching TRBD1 (5 bases). The CDR3 runs 14 residues. The ends were cut back, 0 bases at V and 1 base at J, with 7 bases in the middle. The germline V gene has CDR1 SGHRS and CDR2 YFSETQ. The CDR3 DNA follows: TGCGCCAGCAGCTTGGGACAGCCGAACACTGAAGCTTTCTTT. This translates into CASSLGQPNTEAFF.

The chain joins TRBV27 to TRBJ2-2; D not resolved. There are 15 residues in the CDR3. CDR1 and CDR2 from the germline V gene are MNHEY and SMNVEV (reference sequence). V lost 3 bases and J 2 bases, leaving 10 bases between the germline ends. This CDR3 is CASSLNWVNTGELFF. The CDR3 DNA follows: TGTGCCAGCAGTTTGAATTGGGTAAACACCGGGGAGCTGTTTTTT.

The sample holds a few counts of this clonotype. The CDR3 region has the DNA TGTGCCATCAGTGAGTCGGCAGGCAATGAGCAGTTCTTC. Its translation: CAISESAGNEQFF. The J gene is TRBJ2-1, the V gene TRBV10-3; D uncertain. Germline V lookup: CDR1 ENHRY, CDR2 SYGVKD. V lost 0 bases to trimming and J lost 6 bases, with 6 bases between them. CDR3 length: 13 residues.